Detailed here is one TCR beta chain. CDR1 MNHEY and CDR2 SMNVEV come from the germline V gene (reference sequence). V lost 3 bases to trimming and J lost 0 bases; unmatched junction nucleotides: 5. CDR3 size: 15 residues. The data originate from a study of T cell responses to AZD1222 COVID-19 vaccine. The data were produced by immunoSEQ multiplex PCR, yet TCRdb's version contains in-frame clones alone and is incomplete. This sample has over 100,000 clones, with about nine tenths found just once. The starting material was peripheral blood, obtained 28 days after the second AZD1222 dose. The receptor's source is an adult who received the AZD1222 COVID-19 vaccine. The V call is TRBV27, the J call TRBJ2-7; 7 positions match TRBD1. CDR3 amino acids: CASSFSTGSSYEQYF. For the CDR3, the DNA is TGTGCCAGCAGTTTCTCGACAGGGTCCTCCTACGAGCAGTACTTC.